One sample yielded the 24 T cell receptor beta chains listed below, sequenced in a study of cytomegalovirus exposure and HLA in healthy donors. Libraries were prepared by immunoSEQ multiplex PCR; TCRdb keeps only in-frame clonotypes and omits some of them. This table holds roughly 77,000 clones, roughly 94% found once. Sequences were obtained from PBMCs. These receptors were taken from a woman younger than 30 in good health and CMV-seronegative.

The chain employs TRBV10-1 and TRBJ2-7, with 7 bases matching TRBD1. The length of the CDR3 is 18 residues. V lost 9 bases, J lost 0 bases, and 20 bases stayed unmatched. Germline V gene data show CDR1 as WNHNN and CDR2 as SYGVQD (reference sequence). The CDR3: CASSPGQHKPRGSYEQYF. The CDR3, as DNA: TGCGCCAGTTCCCCGGGACAGCACAAACCTCGGGGCTCCTACGAGCAGTACTTC.

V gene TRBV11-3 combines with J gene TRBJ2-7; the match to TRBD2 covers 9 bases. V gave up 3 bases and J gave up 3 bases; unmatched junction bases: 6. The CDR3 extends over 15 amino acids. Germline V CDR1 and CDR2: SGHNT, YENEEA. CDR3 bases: TGTGCCAGCAGCTTGGGACTAGCTTCCTACTACGAGCAGTACTTC. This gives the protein CASSLGLASYYEQYF.

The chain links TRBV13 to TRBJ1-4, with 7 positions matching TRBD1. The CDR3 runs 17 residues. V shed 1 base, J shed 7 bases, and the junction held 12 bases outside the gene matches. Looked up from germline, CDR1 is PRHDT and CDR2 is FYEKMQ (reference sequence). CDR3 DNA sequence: TGTGCCAGCAGCTTAGCCCGGGACAGAGTCGTTGGTGAAAAACTGTTTTTT. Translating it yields CASSLARDRVVGEKLFF.

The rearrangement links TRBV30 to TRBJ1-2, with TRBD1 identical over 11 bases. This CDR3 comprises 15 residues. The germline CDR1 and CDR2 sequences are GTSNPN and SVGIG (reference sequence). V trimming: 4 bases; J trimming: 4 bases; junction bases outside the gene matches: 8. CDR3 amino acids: CAWKGQGEWVYGYTF. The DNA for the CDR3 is TGTGCCTGGAAGGGACAGGGGGAGTGGGTCTATGGCTACACCTTC. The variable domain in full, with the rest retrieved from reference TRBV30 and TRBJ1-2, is SQTIHQWPATLVQPVGSPLSLECTVEGTSNPNLYWYRQAAGRGLQLLFYSVGIGQISSEVPQNLSASRPQDRQFILSSKKLLLSDSGFYLCAWKGQGEWVYGYTFGSGTRLTVV.

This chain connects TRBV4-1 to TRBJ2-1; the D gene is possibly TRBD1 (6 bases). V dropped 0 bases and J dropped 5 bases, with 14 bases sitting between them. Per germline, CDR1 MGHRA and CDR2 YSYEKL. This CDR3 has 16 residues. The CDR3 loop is CASSQDRRQAHNEQFF. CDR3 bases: TGCGCCAGCAGCCAAGATCGGCGACAGGCGCACAATGAGCAGTTCTTC.

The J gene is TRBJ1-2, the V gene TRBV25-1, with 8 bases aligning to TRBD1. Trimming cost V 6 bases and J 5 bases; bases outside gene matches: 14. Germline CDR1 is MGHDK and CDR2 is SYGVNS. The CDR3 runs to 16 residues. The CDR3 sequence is CASRQSGGAASYGYTF. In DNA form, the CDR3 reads TGTGCCAGCAGACAGTCAGGGGGCGCGGCGTCTTATGGCTACACCTTC.

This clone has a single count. The CDR3 coding sequence is TGTGCCACCGTGGCGCAGGGGAACGAGCAGTACTTC. As protein: CATVAQGNEQYF. V usage is TRBV10-3 and J usage is TRBJ2-7; a weak D match, TRBD1 (6 bases). Per germline, CDR1 ENHRY and CDR2 SYGVKD. V lost 10 bases to trimming and J lost 5 bases, with 15 bases between them. This CDR3 comprises 12 residues.

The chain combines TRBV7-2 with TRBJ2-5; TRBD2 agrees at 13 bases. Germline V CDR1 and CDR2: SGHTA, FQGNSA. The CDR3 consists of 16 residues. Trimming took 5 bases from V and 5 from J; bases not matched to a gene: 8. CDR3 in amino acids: CASSTRLAGGLETQYF. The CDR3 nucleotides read TGTGCCAGCAGCACCCGACTAGCGGGAGGATTGGAGACCCAGTACTTC.

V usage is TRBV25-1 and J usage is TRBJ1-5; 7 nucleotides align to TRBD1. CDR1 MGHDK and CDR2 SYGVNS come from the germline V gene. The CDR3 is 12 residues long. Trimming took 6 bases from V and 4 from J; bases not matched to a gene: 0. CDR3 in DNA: TGTGCCAGCAGACAGGGGAATCAGCCCCAGCATTTT. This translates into CASRQGNQPQHF.

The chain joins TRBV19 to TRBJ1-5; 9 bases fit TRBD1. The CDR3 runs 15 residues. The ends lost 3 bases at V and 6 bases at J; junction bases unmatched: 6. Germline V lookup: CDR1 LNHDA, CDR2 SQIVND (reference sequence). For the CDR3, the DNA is TGTGCCAGTAGTATGGGGTCGGGACAGGGTCAGCCCCAGCATTTT. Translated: CASSMGSGQGQPQHF.

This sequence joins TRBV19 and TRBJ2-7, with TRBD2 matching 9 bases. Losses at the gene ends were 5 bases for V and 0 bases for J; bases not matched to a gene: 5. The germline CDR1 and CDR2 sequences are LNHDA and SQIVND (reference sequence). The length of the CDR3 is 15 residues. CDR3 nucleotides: TGTGCCAGTAGTTCTCTAGCGGGGCCCTCCTACGAGCAGTACTTC. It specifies CASSSLAGPSYEQYF. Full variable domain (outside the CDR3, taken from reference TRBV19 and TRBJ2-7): DGGITQSPKYLFRKEGQNVTLSCEQNLNHDAMYWYRQDPGQGLRLIYYSQIVNDFQKGDIAEGYSVSREKKESFPLTVTSAQKNPTAFYLCASSSLAGPSYEQYFGPGTRLTVT.

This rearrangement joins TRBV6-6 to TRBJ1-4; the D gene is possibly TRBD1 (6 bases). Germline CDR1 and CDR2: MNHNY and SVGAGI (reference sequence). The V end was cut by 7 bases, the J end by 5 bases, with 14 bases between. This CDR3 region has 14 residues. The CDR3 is CASTHTTGNEKLFF. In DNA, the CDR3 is TGTGCCAGCACCCACACCACAGGGAATGAAAAACTGTTTTTT.

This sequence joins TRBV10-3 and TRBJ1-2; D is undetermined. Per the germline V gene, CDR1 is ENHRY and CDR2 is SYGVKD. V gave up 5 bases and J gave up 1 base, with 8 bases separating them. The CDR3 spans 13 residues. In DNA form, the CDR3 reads TGTGCCATCAGTTCCACAGATAACTATGGCTACACCTTC. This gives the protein CAISSTDNYGYTF.

The DNA for the CDR3 is TGTGCCAGCAGTACCACAGACAGAAGCACCTATGGCTACACCTTC. Its protein is CASSTTDRSTYGYTF. The rearrangement links TRBV6-5 to TRBJ1-2; D possibly corresponds to TRBD1 (5 bases). This CDR3 spans 15 amino acids. Trimming cost V 5 bases and J 4 bases, with 17 bases left between them. Germline V lookup: CDR1 MNHEY, CDR2 SVGAGI.

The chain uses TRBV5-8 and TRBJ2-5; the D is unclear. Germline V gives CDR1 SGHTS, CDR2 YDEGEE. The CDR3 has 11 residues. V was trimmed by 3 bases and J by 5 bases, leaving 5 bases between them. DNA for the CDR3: TGTGCCAGCAGCTCACGGGAGACCCAGTACTTC. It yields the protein CASSSRETQYF.

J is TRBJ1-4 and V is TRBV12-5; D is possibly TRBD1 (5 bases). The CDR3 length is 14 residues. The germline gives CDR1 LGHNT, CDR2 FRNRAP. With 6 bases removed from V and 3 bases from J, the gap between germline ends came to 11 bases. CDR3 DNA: TGTGCTAGTGGCCGGGGGATAGCTAATGAAAAACTGTTTTTT. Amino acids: CASGRGIANEKLFF.

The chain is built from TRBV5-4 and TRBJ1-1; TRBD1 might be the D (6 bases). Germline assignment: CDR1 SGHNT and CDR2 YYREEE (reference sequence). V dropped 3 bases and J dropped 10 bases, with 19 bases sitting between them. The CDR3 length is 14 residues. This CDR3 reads CASSYVPTGESAFF. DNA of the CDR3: TGTGCCAGCAGCTACGTCCCGACAGGAGAGTCAGCTTTCTTT.

CDR3 bases: TGCAGTGCTAGAGATGACAGGAGGGCTTTCTTT. Translated: CSARDDRRAFF. The J gene is TRBJ1-1, the V gene TRBV20-1; possibly TRBD1 for D (6 bases). CDR1 DFQATT and CDR2 SNEGSKA come from the germline V gene (reference sequence). Trimming took off 0 bases at V and 11 bases at J, with 10 bases between the two ends. The CDR3 is made up of 11 amino acids.

CDR3 amino acids: CASSFLGVGDYEQYF. CDR3 in DNA: TGTGCCAGCAGTTTCTTGGGGGTAGGGGACTACGAGCAGTACTTC. This chain uses TRBV27 with TRBJ2-5; D is perhaps TRBD1 or TRBD2 (5 bases each). The end of the DNA fits TRBJ2-7 better, so the J call may be wrong. This CDR3 region has 15 residues. The germline V gene encodes CDR1 MNHEY and CDR2 SMNVEV (reference sequence).

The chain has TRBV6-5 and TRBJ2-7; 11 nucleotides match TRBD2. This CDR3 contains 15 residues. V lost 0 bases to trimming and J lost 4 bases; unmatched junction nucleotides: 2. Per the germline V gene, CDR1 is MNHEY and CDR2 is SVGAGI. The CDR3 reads CASSYSVAGGYEQYF. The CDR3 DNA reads TGTGCCAGCAGTTACTCAGTAGCGGGGGGGTACGAGCAGTACTTC.

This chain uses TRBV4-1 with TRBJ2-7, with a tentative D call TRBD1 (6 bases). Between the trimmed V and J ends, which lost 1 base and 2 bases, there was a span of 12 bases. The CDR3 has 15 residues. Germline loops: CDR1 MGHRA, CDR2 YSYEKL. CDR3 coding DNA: TGCGCCAGCAGCCAAGGTACAGGGAGAGCCTACGAGCAGTACTTC. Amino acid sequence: CASSQGTGRAYEQYF.

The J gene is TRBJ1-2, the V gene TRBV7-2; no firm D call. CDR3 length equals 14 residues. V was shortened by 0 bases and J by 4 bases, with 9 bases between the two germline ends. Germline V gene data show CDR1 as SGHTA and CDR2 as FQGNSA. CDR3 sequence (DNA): TGTGCCAGCAGCTTAGCCGGGGAACGCTATGGCTACACCTTC. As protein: CASSLAGERYGYTF.

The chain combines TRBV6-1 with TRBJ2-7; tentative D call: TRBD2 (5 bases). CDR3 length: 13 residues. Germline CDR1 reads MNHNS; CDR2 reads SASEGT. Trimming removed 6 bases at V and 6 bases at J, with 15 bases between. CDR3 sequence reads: CASRDPGWREQYF. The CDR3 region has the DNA TGTGCCAGCAGGGATCCGGGGTGGCGCGAGCAGTACTTC.

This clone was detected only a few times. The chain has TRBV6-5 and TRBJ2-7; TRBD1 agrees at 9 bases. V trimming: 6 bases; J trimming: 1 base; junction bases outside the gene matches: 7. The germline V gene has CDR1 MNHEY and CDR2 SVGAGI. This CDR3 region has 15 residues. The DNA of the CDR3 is TGTGCCAGCAGATACGGGACAGGGAGTTCCTACGAGCAGTACTTC. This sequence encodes CASRYGTGSSYEQYF.